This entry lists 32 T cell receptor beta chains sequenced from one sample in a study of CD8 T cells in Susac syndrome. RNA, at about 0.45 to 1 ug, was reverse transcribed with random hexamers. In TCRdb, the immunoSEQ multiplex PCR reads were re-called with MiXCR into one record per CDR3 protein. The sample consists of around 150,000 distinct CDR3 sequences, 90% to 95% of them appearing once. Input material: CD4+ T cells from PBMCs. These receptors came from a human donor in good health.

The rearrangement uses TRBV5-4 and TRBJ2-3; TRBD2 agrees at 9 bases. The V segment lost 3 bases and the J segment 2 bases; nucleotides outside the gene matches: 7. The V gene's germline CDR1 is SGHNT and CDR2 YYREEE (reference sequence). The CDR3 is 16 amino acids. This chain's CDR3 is CASSWLAGGLTDTQYF. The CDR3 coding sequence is TGTGCCAGCAGCTGGCTTGCGGGGGGGCTCACAGATACGCAGTATTTT.

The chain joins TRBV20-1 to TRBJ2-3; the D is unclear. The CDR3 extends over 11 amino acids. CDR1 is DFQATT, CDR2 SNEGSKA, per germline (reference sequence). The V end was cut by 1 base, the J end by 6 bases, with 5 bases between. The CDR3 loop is CSARARDTQYF. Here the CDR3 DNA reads TGCAGTGCTAGAGCCCGGGATACGCAGTATTTT.

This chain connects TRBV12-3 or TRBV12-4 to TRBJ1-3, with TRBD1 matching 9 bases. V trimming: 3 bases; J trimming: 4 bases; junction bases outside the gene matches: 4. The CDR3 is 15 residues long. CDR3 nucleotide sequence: TGTGCCAGCAGTTTGAACAGGGGGCTGGGAAACACCATATATTTT. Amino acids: CASSLNRGLGNTIYF.

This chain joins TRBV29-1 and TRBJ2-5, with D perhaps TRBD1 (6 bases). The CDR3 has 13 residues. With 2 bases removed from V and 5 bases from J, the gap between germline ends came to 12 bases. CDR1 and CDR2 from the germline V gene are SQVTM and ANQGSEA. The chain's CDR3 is CSVERDTTETQYF. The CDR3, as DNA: TGCAGCGTTGAACGGGACACAACGGAGACCCAGTACTTC.

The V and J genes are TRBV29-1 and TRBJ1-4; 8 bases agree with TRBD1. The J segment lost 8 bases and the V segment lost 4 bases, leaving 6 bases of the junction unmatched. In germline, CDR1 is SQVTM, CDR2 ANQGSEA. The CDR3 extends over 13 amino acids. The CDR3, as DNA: TGCAGCGTTGGCGGACAGGGTTCGGAAAAACTGTTTTTT. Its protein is CSVGGQGSEKLFF.

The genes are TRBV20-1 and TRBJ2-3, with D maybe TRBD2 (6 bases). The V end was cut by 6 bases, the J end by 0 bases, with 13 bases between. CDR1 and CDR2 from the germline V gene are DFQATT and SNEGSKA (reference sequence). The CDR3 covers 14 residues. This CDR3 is CSARVSGSTDTQYF. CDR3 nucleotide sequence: TGCAGTGCCAGGGTTAGCGGAAGCACAGATACGCAGTATTTT.

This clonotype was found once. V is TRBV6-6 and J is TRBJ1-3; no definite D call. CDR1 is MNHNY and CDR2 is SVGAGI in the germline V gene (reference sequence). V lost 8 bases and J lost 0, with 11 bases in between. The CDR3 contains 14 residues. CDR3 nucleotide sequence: TGTGCCAGCCTAGGACTGAACTCTGGAAACACCATATATTTT. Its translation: CASLGLNSGNTIYF.

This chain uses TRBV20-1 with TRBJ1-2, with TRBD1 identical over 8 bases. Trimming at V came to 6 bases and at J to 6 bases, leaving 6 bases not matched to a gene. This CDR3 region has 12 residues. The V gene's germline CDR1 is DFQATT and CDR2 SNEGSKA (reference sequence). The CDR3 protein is CSAATGVDGYTF. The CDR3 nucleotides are TGCAGTGCCGCGACAGGGGTTGATGGCTACACCTTC.

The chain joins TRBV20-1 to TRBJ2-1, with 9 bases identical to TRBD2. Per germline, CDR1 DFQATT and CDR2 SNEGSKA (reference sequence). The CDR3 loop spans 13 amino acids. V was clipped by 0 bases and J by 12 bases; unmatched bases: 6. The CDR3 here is CSARDSPTSGQFF. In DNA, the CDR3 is TGCAGTGCTAGAGACTCACCGACTAGCGGGCAGTTCTTC.

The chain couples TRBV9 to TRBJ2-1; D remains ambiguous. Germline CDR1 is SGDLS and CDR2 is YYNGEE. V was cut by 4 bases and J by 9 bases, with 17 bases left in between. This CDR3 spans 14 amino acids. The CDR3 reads CASSNHLGPREQFF. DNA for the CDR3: TGTGCCAGCAGCAACCACCTAGGGCCCCGTGAGCAGTTCTTC.

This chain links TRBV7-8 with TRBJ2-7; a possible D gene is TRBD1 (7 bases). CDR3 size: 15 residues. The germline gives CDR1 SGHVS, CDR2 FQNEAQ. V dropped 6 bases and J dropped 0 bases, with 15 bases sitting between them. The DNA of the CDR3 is TGTGCCAGCAGTATCCAGGGGGAGGTCTCCTACGAGCAGTACTTC. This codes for CASSIQGEVSYEQYF.

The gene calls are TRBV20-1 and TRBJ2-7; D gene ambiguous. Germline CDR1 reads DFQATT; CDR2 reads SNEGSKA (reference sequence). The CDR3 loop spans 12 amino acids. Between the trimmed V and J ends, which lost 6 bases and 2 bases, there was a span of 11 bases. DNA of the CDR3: TGCAGTGCCGCTCGCGGCCCCTACGAGCAGTACTTC. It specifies CSAARGPYEQYF.

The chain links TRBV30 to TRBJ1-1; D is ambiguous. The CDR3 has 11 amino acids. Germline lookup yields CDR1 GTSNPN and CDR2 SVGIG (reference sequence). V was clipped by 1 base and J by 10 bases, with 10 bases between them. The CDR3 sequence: CAWSEMKGAFF. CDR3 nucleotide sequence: TGTGCCTGGAGTGAAATGAAGGGAGCTTTCTTT. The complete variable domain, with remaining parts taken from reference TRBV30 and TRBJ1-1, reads SQTIHQWPATLVQPVGSPLSLECTVEGTSNPNLYWYRQAAGRGLQLLFYSVGIGQISSEVPQNLSASRPQDRQFILSSKKLLLSDSGFYLCAWSEMKGAFFGQGTRLTVV.

The CDR3 loop reads CASFKANYGYTF. The CDR3 bases are TGTGCCAGCTTCAAGGCGAACTATGGCTACACCTTC. The V gene is TRBV12-3 or TRBV12-4, the J gene TRBJ1-2; D not certain. This CDR3 comprises 12 residues. V was cut by 8 bases and J by 2 bases, with 9 bases left in between.

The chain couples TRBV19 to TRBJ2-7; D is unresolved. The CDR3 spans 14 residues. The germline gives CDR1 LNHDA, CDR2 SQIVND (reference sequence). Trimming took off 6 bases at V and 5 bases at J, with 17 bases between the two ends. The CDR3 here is CASSPGRPRDEQYF. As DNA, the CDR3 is TGTGCCAGTAGCCCCGGAAGGCCCCGGGACGAGCAGTACTTC.

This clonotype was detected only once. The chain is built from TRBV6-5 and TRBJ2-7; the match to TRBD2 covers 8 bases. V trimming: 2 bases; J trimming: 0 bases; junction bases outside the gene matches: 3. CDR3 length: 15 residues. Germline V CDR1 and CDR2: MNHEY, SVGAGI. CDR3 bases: TGTGCCAGCAGTTACCAGCGGGGGAGCTCCTACGAGCAGTACTTC. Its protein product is CASSYQRGSSYEQYF.

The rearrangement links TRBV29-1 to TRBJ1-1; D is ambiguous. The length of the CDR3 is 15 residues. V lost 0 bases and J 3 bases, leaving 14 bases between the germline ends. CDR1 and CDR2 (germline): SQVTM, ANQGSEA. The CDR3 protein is CSVEDVRASDTEAFF. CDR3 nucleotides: TGCAGCGTTGAAGATGTTAGAGCCTCAGACACTGAAGCTTTCTTT.

The CDR3 loop is CAWGRNYEQYF. The CDR3, as DNA: TGTGCCTGGGGGCGCAACTACGAGCAGTACTTC. The chain has TRBV30 and TRBJ2-7; D remains unclear. The V gene's germline CDR1 is GTSNPN and CDR2 SVGIG (reference sequence). The V end was cut by 5 bases, the J end by 3 bases, with 8 bases between. The CDR3 consists of 11 residues.

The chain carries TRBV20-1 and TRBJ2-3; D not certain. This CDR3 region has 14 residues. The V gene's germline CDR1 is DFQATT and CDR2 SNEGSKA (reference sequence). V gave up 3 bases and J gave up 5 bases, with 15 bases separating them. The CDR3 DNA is TGCAGTGCTAGTAGGCAGGCCCAGGTAGATACGCAGTATTTT. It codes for CSASRQAQVDTQYF.

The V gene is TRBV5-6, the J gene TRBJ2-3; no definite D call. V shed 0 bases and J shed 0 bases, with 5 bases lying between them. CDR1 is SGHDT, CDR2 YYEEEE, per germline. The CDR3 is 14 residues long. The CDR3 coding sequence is TGTGCCAGCAGCTTGGACGGGAGCACAGATACGCAGTATTTT. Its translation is CASSLDGSTDTQYF.

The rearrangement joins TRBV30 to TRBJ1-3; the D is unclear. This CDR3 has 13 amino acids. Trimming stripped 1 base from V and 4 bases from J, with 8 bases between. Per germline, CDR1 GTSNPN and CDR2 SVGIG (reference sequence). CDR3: CAWSAGFGNTIYF. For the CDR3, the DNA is TGTGCCTGGAGTGCGGGGTTCGGAAACACCATATATTTT.

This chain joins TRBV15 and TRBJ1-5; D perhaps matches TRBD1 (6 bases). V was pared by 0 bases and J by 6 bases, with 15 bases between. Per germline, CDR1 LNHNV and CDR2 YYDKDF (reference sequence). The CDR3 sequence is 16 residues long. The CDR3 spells CATSRDGGGRGQPQHF. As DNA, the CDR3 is TGTGCCACCAGCAGAGATGGCGGGGGGCGAGGTCAGCCCCAGCATTTT.

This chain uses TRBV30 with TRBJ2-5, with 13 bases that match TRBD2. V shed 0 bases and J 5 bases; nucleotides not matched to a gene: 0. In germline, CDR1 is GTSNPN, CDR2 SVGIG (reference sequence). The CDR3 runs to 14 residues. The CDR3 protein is CAWSVLAGGETQYF. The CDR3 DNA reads TGTGCCTGGAGTGTACTAGCGGGAGGGGAGACCCAGTACTTC.

The CDR3 here is CAWSVRAGGGYTF. CDR3 DNA: TGTGCCTGGAGTGTACGGGCAGGGGGAGGCTACACCTTC. V gene TRBV30 combines with J gene TRBJ1-2, with TRBD1 identical over 7 bases. Germline values: CDR1 GTSNPN, CDR2 SVGIG (reference sequence). The CDR3 contains 13 residues. Germline trimming cut 0 bases from V and 8 bases from J; bases unmatched to any gene: 6.

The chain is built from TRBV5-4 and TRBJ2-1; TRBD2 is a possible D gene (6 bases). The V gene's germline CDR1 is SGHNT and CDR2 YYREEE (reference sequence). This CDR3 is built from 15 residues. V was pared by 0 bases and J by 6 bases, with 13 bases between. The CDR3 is CASSLGSGLFNEQFF. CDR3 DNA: TGTGCCAGCAGCTTGGGTAGCGGTCTTTTCAATGAGCAGTTCTTC.

This CDR3 is CASSQEPVGGAYNEQFF. CDR3 in DNA: TGCGCCAGCAGCCAAGAGCCCGTCGGGGGGGCCTACAATGAGCAGTTCTTC. The J gene is TRBJ2-1, the V gene TRBV4-3; 8 nucleotides line up with TRBD2. Germline V gene sequence: CDR1 LGHNA, CDR2 YSLEER. The CDR3 totals 17 residues. The V segment lost 0 bases and the J segment 2 bases; nucleotides outside the gene matches: 6.

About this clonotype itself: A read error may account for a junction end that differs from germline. CDR3 coding DNA: TGTGCCAGCAGTGACGAAGATTTT. It encodes CASSDEDF. The chain joins TRBV2 to TRBJ1-1; D remains ambiguous. From germline, CDR1 is SNHLY and CDR2 FYNNEI. CDR3 size: 8 residues.

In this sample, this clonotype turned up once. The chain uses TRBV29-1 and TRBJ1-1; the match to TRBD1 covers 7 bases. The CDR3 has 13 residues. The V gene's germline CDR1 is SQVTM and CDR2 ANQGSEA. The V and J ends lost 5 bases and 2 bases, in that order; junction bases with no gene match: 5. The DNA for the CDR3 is TGCAGCGTTAACAGGGGATCCAACACTGAAGCTTTCTTT. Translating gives CSVNRGSNTEAFF.

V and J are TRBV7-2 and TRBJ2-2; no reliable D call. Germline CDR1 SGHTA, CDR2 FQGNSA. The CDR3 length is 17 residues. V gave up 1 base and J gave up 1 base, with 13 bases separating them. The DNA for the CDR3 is TGTGCCAGCAGCTTAGGCGCGAGGTCGGGGAACACCGGGGAGCTGTTTTTT. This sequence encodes CASSLGARSGNTGELFF.

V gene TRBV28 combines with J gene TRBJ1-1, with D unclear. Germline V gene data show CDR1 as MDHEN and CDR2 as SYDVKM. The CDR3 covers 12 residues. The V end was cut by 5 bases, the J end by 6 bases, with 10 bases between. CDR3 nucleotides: TGTGCCAGCAGTCTTACAGAGTCTGAAGCTTTCTTT. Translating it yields CASSLTESEAFF.

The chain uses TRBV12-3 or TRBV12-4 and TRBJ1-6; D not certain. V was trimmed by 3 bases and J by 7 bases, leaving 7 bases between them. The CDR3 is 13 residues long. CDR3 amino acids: CASSLQVNSPLHF. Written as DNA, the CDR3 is TGTGCCAGCAGTTTGCAAGTAAATTCACCCCTCCACTTT.

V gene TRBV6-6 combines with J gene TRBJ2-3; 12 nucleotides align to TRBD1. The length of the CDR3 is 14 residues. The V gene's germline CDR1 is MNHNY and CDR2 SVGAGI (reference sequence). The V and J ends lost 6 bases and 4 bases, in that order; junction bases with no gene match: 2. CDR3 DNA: TGTGCCAGCAGCGGGACAGGGGGCGCAGATACGCAGTATTTT. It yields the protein CASSGTGGADTQYF.